Listed below are T cell receptor beta chains from one sample, sequenced in a study of OX40 agonist ivuxolimab in advanced cancers. The data were produced by immunoSEQ multiplex PCR, yet TCRdb's version contains in-frame clones alone and is incomplete. Among over 55,000 clones listed, about nine tenths were seen once. The source was CD4+ or CD8+ T cells sorted from blood, collected in a trial of the OX40 agonist ivuxolimab. The receptors were sampled from an adult with an advanced solid tumor such as melanoma, head and neck, liver or kidney cancer. The CDR3 runs from the conserved cysteine through the conserved F or W. The order of the fields is J gene, clone size, D gene, V gene, CDR3 DNA, CDR3 protein. D genes are given only for firm matches. Clone size, where shown, is once, few, many, or a class for clones that have expanded.

J gene: TRBJ2-2
clone size: .
D gene: TRBD2
V gene: TRBV11-1
CDR3 DNA: TGTGCCAGCAGCCGTTTAAGCGGGGCCACCGGGGAGCTGTTTTTT
CDR3 protein: CASSRLSGATGELFF

J gene: TRBJ2-1
clone size: few
D gene: TRBD1
V gene: TRBV5-1
CDR3 DNA: TGCGCCAGCAGCCCCCTGGGACAGGGGGTAAGTTCGGGTGAGCAGTTCTTC
CDR3 protein: CASSPLGQGVSSGEQFF

J gene: TRBJ1-2
clone size: .
D gene: TRBD1
V gene: TRBV6-1
CDR3 DNA: TGTGCCAGCCGTGGCCAGGGGGGAAGTGGCTACACCTTC
CDR3 protein: CASRGQGGSGYTF

J gene: TRBJ1-2
clone size: .
D gene: .
V gene: TRBV6-5
CDR3 DNA: TGTGCCAGCAGTTCAAGGGGACGGACCAACTTCTATGGCTACACCTTC
CDR3 protein: CASSSRGRTNFYGYTF

J gene: TRBJ1-1
clone size: .
D gene: .
V gene: TRBV5-5
CDR3 DNA: TGTGCCAGCAGCTTAAGTTATATCGGGGCGGGCACTGAAGCTTTCTTT
CDR3 protein: CASSLSYIGAGTEAFF

J gene: TRBJ1-2
clone size: .
D gene: .
V gene: TRBV15
CDR3 DNA: TGTGCCACCAGCAGAGATTGGGGACCCTATGGCTACACCTTC
CDR3 protein: CATSRDWGPYGYTF

J gene: TRBJ2-3
clone size: .
D gene: TRBD2
V gene: TRBV29-1
CDR3 DNA: TGCAGCGTTGACGGGGGGGCCTTGGGCACAGATACGCAGTATTTT
CDR3 protein: CSVDGGALGTDTQYF

J gene: TRBJ2-1
clone size: .
D gene: TRBD2
V gene: TRBV13
CDR3 DNA: TGTGCCAGCAGCTTCGGGTTTGGGACTAGCGGGGGGAATGAGCAGTTCTTC
CDR3 protein: CASSFGFGTSGGNEQFF

J gene: TRBJ2-5
clone size: .
D gene: .
V gene: TRBV2
CDR3 DNA: TGTGCCAGCAGCGAAGGGGGAATTGGTCTGAAGACCCAGTACTTC
CDR3 protein: CASSEGGIGLKTQYF

J gene: TRBJ1-2
clone size: once
D gene: .
V gene: TRBV10-3
CDR3 DNA: TGTGCCATCCGGTTGGGGGGTGACTATGGCTACACCTTC
CDR3 protein: CAIRLGGDYGYTF

J gene: TRBJ2-1
clone size: .
D gene: .
V gene: TRBV6-6
CDR3 DNA: TGTGCCAGCAGTTACCTACTCGGTGAGCAGTTCTTC
CDR3 protein: CASSYLLGEQFF

J gene: TRBJ2-2
clone size: once
D gene: TRBD2
V gene: TRBV11-3
CDR3 DNA: TGTGCCAGCTCCGGGACTAGCGGTAGAACCGGGGAGCTGTTTTTT
CDR3 protein: CASSGTSGRTGELFF

J gene: TRBJ2-3
clone size: .
D gene: .
V gene: TRBV7-9
CDR3 DNA: TGTGCCAGCAGCCCTGGGGCTAGCACAGATACGCAGTATTTT
CDR3 protein: CASSPGASTDTQYF

J gene: TRBJ1-1
clone size: .
D gene: .
V gene: TRBV7-2
CDR3 DNA: TGTGCCAGCAGGTACTCAGTCGGAGAAGCTTTCTTT
CDR3 protein: CASRYSVGEAFF

J gene: TRBJ2-3
clone size: .
D gene: .
V gene: TRBV19
CDR3 DNA: TGTGCCAGTAGTACCCAGGGGTCTTGGGATACGCAGTATTTT
CDR3 protein: CASSTQGSWDTQYF

J gene: TRBJ2-5
clone size: .
D gene: TRBD1
V gene: TRBV5-4
CDR3 DNA: TGTGCCAGCAGCTCTACAGGGGTAGGAGAGACCCAGTACTTC
CDR3 protein: CASSSTGVGETQYF

J gene: TRBJ1-1
clone size: .
D gene: TRBD1
V gene: TRBV9
CDR3 DNA: TGTGCCAGCAGCCCCGACTTGGGAGGGGGCGTAGGAGCTTTCTTT
CDR3 protein: CASSPDLGGGVGAFF

J gene: TRBJ2-2
clone size: .
D gene: .
V gene: TRBV19
CDR3 DNA: TGTGCCAGTAGTAATAGGTGGTCGGGTAGCGCGAACACCGGGGAGCTGTTTTTT
CDR3 protein: CASSNRWSGSANTGELFF

J gene: TRBJ2-3
clone size: .
D gene: .
V gene: TRBV27
CDR3 DNA: TGTGCCAGCAGACTTGAGGATACGCAGTATTTT
CDR3 protein: CASRLEDTQYF

J gene: TRBJ2-7
clone size: .
D gene: .
V gene: TRBV18
CDR3 DNA: TGTGCCAGCTCACCACAGGGGGGCTTATACGAGCAGTACTTC
CDR3 protein: CASSPQGGLYEQYF

J gene: TRBJ1-2
clone size: .
D gene: .
V gene: TRBV11-2
CDR3 DNA: TGTGCCAGCAGCTTAGAAGGGTTCGGCTACACCTTC
CDR3 protein: CASSLEGFGYTF

J gene: TRBJ1-3
clone size: .
D gene: .
V gene: TRBV6-1
CDR3 DNA: TGTCTTGTAGGGACCAAATATTTT
CDR3 protein: CLVGTKYF

J gene: TRBJ1-6
clone size: .
D gene: .
V gene: TRBV7-2
CDR3 DNA: TGTGCCAGCAGCTTAAATAGGCCAGATAATTCACCCCTCCACTTT
CDR3 protein: CASSLNRPDNSPLHF

J gene: TRBJ2-7
clone size: .
D gene: .
V gene: TRBV11-2
CDR3 DNA: TGTGCCAGCAGCTTTGGACTTCCAGGGATCCCCTACGAGCAGTACTTC
CDR3 protein: CASSFGLPGIPYEQYF

J gene: TRBJ1-5
clone size: .
D gene: .
V gene: TRBV25-1
CDR3 DNA: TGTGCCAGCAGCTCGCCCCGACGTCCGTTTAATCAGCCCCAGCATTTT
CDR3 protein: CASSSPRRPFNQPQHF

J gene: TRBJ1-1
clone size: .
D gene: .
V gene: TRBV29-1
CDR3 DNA: TGCAGCGTTGGTAGGGGCGACGTGAACACTGAAGCTTTCTTT
CDR3 protein: CSVGRGDVNTEAFF

J gene: TRBJ2-1
clone size: once
D gene: TRBD1
V gene: TRBV6-1
CDR3 DNA: TGTGCCAGCAGGCGACAGGGGAATGAGCAGTTCTTC
CDR3 protein: CASRRQGNEQFF

J gene: TRBJ1-2
clone size: .
D gene: .
V gene: TRBV28
CDR3 DNA: TGTGCCAGCAGTTCAGGGGCAGGAGAAAACTATGGCTACACCTTC
CDR3 protein: CASSSGAGENYGYTF

J gene: TRBJ2-7
clone size: .
D gene: TRBD2
V gene: TRBV5-1
CDR3 DNA: TGCGCCAGCAGCTGGGCGGGGGGGCCGTACGAGCAGTACTTC
CDR3 protein: CASSWAGGPYEQYF

J gene: TRBJ1-3
clone size: .
D gene: .
V gene: TRBV18
CDR3 DNA: TGTGCCAGCTCACCACCAGCCAACTCTGGAAACACCATATATTTT
CDR3 protein: CASSPPANSGNTIYF

J gene: TRBJ2-3
clone size: .
D gene: .
V gene: TRBV5-4
CDR3 DNA: TGTGCCAGCAGCGCCCGACTCCCGCTAAGGAAAGATACGCAGTATTTT
CDR3 protein: CASSARLPLRKDTQYF

J gene: TRBJ1-5
clone size: .
D gene: .
V gene: TRBV6-6
CDR3 DNA: TGTGCCAGCAGTTACAGGTCTTATCAGCCCCAGCATTTT
CDR3 protein: CASSYRSYQPQHF

J gene: TRBJ1-2
clone size: .
D gene: .
V gene: TRBV7-2
CDR3 DNA: TGTGCCAGCAGCTTAGCACGGGGCTCGCGCTACACCTTC
CDR3 protein: CASSLARGSRYTF